This T cell receptor (beta chain) appears in the sequencing data of a study of cytomegalovirus exposure and HLA in healthy donors. Study at large: One earlier analysis, a look at 150 million to 200 million T cells, found 100 million to 130 million unique TCR beta sequences. Notes on the study in general: One variant, a missense change in DCLRE1C, was linked in a later analysis to TCR beta V- and J-gene trimming.

The CDR3 has 14 residues. The PCR had 60 Vbeta and 13 Jbeta primers. Clones were sequenced by immunoSEQ multiplex PCR, and TCRdb holds only the in-frame ones, with some missing. The data contain approximately 120,000 clones, around three quarters of them seen just once; the ten biggest clones take up 2% to 2.5%. This clone has more than one count but fewer than ten. The antigen remains unidentified. The sequencing sample was made of PBMCs. The chain carries TRBV21-1 and TRBJ1-5. TRBV21-1 is a recognized pseudogene. The origin of this receptor is a human donor in good health. CDR3 in DNA: TGTGCCAGCAGCAAGTCACGGTACAATCAGCCCCAGCATTTT. This encodes CASSKSRYNQPQHF.